This T cell receptor beta chain derives from a study of blood T cell repertoires in COVID-19. As for the study in general: The United States, Italy and Spain supplied acute and convalescent COVID-19 samples. T cells, B-cell-depleted T cells, or PBMCs supplied cDNA or gDNA.

This clone appeared a few times. In the source study's methods: Estimated nucleated cell counts came from reference gene primer amplification. Method: immunoSEQ multiplex PCR; TCRdb's copy keeps in-frame clones and lacks some. V and J calls and clone size are those listed in that table; D and trimming were worked out from the DNA. The sample lists around 450,000 clones; roughly 85% were seen once. Trimming removed 3 bases at V and 3 bases at J, with 9 bases between. From germline, CDR1 is LNHDA and CDR2 SQIVND (reference sequence). The CDR3 sequence is 14 residues long. The gene calls are TRBV19 and TRBJ1-3, with D maybe TRBD1 (5 bases). This receptor was identified in a woman under 30 with acute COVID-19. Sequencing was performed on PBMCs or T cells enriched from blood (not recorded which). This chain's CDR3 is CASSIAGLGNTIYF. The CDR3 nucleotides read TGTGCCAGTAGTATTGCAGGGCTTGGAAACACCATATATTTT.